Below are 4 T cell receptor beta chains sequenced from a single sample in a study of beta chain features in type 1 diabetes. Expressed TCRB transcripts were sequenced, since all the RNA that had been isolated was reverse transcribed. This table comes from immunoSEQ multiplex PCR, and its TCRdb copy is limited to in-frame clones, with some not included. The table lists roughly 400,000 clones, approximately 15% of them singletons. Sequenced sample: naive CD4+ T cells from blood. The receptors derive from a woman aged 18-29 years in good health.

The gene calls are TRBV30 and TRBJ1-2, with 7 bases matching TRBD1. V lost 0 bases, J lost 9 bases, and 4 bases stayed unmatched. There are 12 residues in the CDR3. Germline V lookup: CDR1 GTSNPN, CDR2 SVGIG (reference sequence). The CDR3 protein is CAWSVRGRRYTF. In nucleotides, the CDR3 is TGTGCCTGGAGTGTAAGGGGGCGACGCTACACCTTC.

This clone was counted a few times. The chain recombines TRBV30 with TRBJ2-1, with 9 bases matching TRBD2. The V gene end was trimmed by 2 bases and the J gene end by 4 bases; junction bases not matched to a gene: 6. In germline, CDR1 is GTSNPN, CDR2 SVGIG (reference sequence). The CDR3 is 15 amino acids. This chain's CDR3 is CAWSSLAGTYNEQFF. The CDR3 coding sequence is TGTGCCTGGAGTAGCCTAGCGGGAACTTACAATGAGCAGTTCTTC.

In this sample, this clone turned up a few times. The chain couples TRBV28 to TRBJ2-3; D not resolved. V shed 8 bases and J shed 3 bases, with 12 bases lying between them. This CDR3 has 13 amino acids. Germline V gives CDR1 MDHEN, CDR2 SYDVKM. The CDR3 here is CASEDRVTDTQYF. The DNA for the CDR3 is TGTGCCAGCGAAGACCGGGTTACAGATACGCAGTATTTT. The variable domain in full, with the rest retrieved from reference TRBV28 and TRBJ2-3, is DVKVTQSSRYLVKRTGEKVFLECVQDMDHENMFWYRQDPGLGLRLIYFSYDVKMKEKGDIPEGYSVSREKKERFSLILESASTNQTSMYLCASEDRVTDTQYFGPGTRLTVL.

The V gene is TRBV18, the J gene TRBJ2-5; 8 bases fit TRBD1. The germline CDR1 and CDR2 sequences are KGHSH and LQKENI. The V gene end was trimmed by 0 bases and the J gene end by 3 bases; junction bases not matched to a gene: 6. This CDR3 is built from 16 residues. The DNA of the CDR3 is TGTGCCAGCTCACCACCCAGGGGGCCGCCTGAAGAGACCCAGTACTTC. Residues: CASSPPRGPPEETQYF.